This T cell receptor beta chain derives from a study of blood T cells in healthy people across ages. On the study more broadly: About one barcoded TCR beta cDNA was captured per two T cells.

Findings of the study overall: Roughly linear age-related decline in beta diversity appeared, significant by age around 40. Without sorted subsets, naive and antigen-experienced compartments could not be conclusively compared.

Isolation per sample recovered at least 6 million PBMCs. About this clonotype: Its cognate antigen is unknown.

Together with a sample-barcoded 5' primer, a J-beta primer mix was included in a second PCR lasting about 7 to 11 cycles. TCRdb itself ran the 5' RACE reads through MiXCR, one entry per CDR3 protein. The data show around 800,000 distinct CDR3 sequences, about 53% seen once. V lost 3 bases, J lost 7 bases, and 17 bases lay in between. Germline CDR1 and CDR2: SGHRS and YFSETQ. The CDR3 runs 14 residues. The chain is built from TRBV5-1 and TRBJ2-7, with TRBD2 as a possible D gene (6 bases). The TCR comes from a man older than 75 in good health. Material for sequencing was blood. CDR3 DNA sequence: TGCGCCAGCAGCTCGGGAGTAGGTGTAGGTGAGCAGTACTTC. It specifies CASSSGVGVGEQYF.